The 32 T cell receptor beta chains reported below all come from one sample, sequenced in a study of cytomegalovirus exposure and HLA in healthy donors. Primers for the PCR totalled 60 Vbeta and 13 Jbeta. The data were produced by immunoSEQ multiplex PCR, yet TCRdb's version contains in-frame clones alone and is incomplete. The table shows about 160,000 clones, with 70% to 90% occurring only once. What was sequenced was PBMCs. The receptors come from a woman younger than 45 in good health and CMV-seronegative.

This clone was seen only once. The rearrangement links TRBV5-1 to TRBJ2-5; 13 bases line up with TRBD2. V lost 4 bases and J lost 1; bases outside the gene matches: 4. The CDR3 extends over 16 amino acids. The germline CDR1 and CDR2 sequences are SGHRS and YFSETQ. CDR3 DNA: TGCGCCAGCAGCGATGGACTAGCGGGGGCCCAAGAGACCCAGTACTTC. Protein: CASSDGLAGAQETQYF.

The chain carries TRBV6-5 and TRBJ2-1; D is possibly TRBD1 (6 bases). V lost 0 bases to trimming and J lost 6 bases, with 12 bases between them. CDR3 length: 15 residues. In germline, CDR1 is MNHEY, CDR2 SVGAGI. For the CDR3, the DNA is TGTGCCAGCAGTTACTCGAACAACAGGGCCAATGAGCAGTTCTTC. It specifies CASSYSNNRANEQFF.

The chain is built from TRBV19 and TRBJ2-7, with D unresolved. The CDR3 has 11 residues. V was clipped by 11 bases and J by 5 bases, with 13 bases between them. Germline V gene data show CDR1 as LNHDA and CDR2 as SQIVND (reference sequence). In DNA, the CDR3 is TGTGCCCCCGCCCCCTATAACGAGCAGTACTTC. Translation: CAPAPYNEQYF.

V usage is TRBV5-6 and J usage is TRBJ2-5; 12 positions agree with TRBD2. CDR3 length: 17 residues. Trimming removed 4 bases from V and 4 bases from J; junction bases left unmatched: 11. CDR1 is SGHDT and CDR2 is YYEEEE in the germline V gene. CDR3 DNA sequence: TGTGCCAGCAGCCCACGACTAGCGGGGGCCGGGGGAGAGACCCAGTACTTC. Protein: CASSPRLAGAGGETQYF.

The V and J genes are TRBV7-9 and TRBJ1-2; D might be TRBD1 (6 bases). CDR1 and CDR2 (germline): SEHNR, FQNEAQ (reference sequence). This CDR3 is 12 amino acids long. Trimming removed 4 bases from V and 8 bases from J, with 11 bases in between. The CDR3 loop reads CASSSNRDGYTF. CDR3 nucleotides: TGTGCCAGCAGCTCCAACAGGGACGGCTACACCTTC.

V is TRBV28 and J is TRBJ2-5, with 9 bases matching TRBD2. The CDR3 sequence is 18 residues long. The trim removed 2 bases at V and 5 bases at J, leaving 15 bases unmatched. Germline CDR1 and CDR2: MDHEN and SYDVKM. This chain's CDR3 is CASSLPSAGGLGSETQYF. CDR3 in DNA: TGTGCCAGCAGTTTACCGTCAGCGGGAGGATTGGGGTCGGAGACCCAGTACTTC.

In its sample, this clone was seen a few times. The chain employs TRBV2 and TRBJ2-6; a weak D match, TRBD1 (6 bases). CDR1 SNHLY and CDR2 FYNNEI come from the germline V gene. CDR3 length equals 15 residues. V was cut by 8 bases and J by 0 bases, with 11 bases left in between. CDR3 in DNA: TGTGCCAGCGACAGGCGCCACTCTGGGGCCAACGTCCTGACTTTC. Translation: CASDRRHSGANVLTF.

The CDR3 bases are TGTGCCAGCAGTTACGCAGCGAGAGAGGATGGGACCCAGTACTTC. This codes for CASSYAAREDGTQYF. The J gene is TRBJ2-5, the V gene TRBV6-5; D unclear. Germline-derived CDR1 and CDR2 are MNHEY and SVGAGI. The ends were cut back, 2 bases at V and 7 bases at J, with 17 bases in the middle. This CDR3 contains 15 residues.

The V call is TRBV27, the J call TRBJ1-5; tentative D call: TRBD1 (6 bases). The ends were cut back, 3 bases at V and 4 bases at J, with 13 bases in the middle. This CDR3 spans 15 amino acids. The germline gives CDR1 MNHEY, CDR2 SMNVEV (reference sequence). This chain's CDR3 is CASSLSGGANQPQHF. CDR3 DNA sequence: TGTGCCAGCAGTTTGTCGGGGGGCGCGAATCAGCCCCAGCATTTT.

The chain is built from TRBV7-9 and TRBJ2-3; 8 bases are shared with TRBD2. The J segment lost 0 bases and the V segment lost 4 bases, leaving 3 bases of the junction unmatched. The V gene's germline CDR1 is SEHNR and CDR2 FQNEAQ (reference sequence). The CDR3 runs 15 residues. The CDR3 bases are TGTGCCAGCAGCTATAGCGGGACAAGCACAGATACGCAGTATTTT. Its protein product is CASSYSGTSTDTQYF. The full variable domain, rest sourced from reference TRBV7-9 and TRBJ2-3, is DTGVSQNPRHKITKRGQNVTFRCDPISEHNRLYWYRQTLGQGPEFLTYFQNEAQLEKSRLLSDRFSAERPKGSFSTLEIQRTEQGDSAMYLCASSYSGTSTDTQYFGPGTRLTVL.

The sample holds a few counts of this clone. The gene calls are TRBV15 and TRBJ1-1; D remains ambiguous. Germline V gene sequence: CDR1 LNHNV, CDR2 YYDKDF (reference sequence). The CDR3 length is 14 residues. Trimming pared 5 bases from V and 0 bases from J, leaving 10 bases between. The CDR3, as DNA: TGTGCCACCAGCCCTAGTGAGTTGAACACTGAAGCTTTCTTT. This translates into CATSPSELNTEAFF. Combining the CDR3 with reference TRBV15 and TRBJ1-1 gives the whole variable domain DAMVIQNPRYQVTQFGKPVTLSCSQTLNHNVMYWYQQKSSQAPKLLFHYYDKDFNNEADTPDNFQSRRPNTSFCFLDIRSPGLGDTAMYLCATSPSELNTEAFFGQGTRLTVV.

The gene calls are TRBV5-1 and TRBJ1-5; possibly TRBD1 for D (5 bases). The germline V gene has CDR1 SGHRS and CDR2 YFSETQ. Deletions cut 4 bases from V and 6 bases from J, with 11 bases between. The CDR3 consists of 13 residues. The CDR3, as DNA: TGCGCCAGCAGCAGAGGGGAGGGTCAGCCCCAGCATTTT. This encodes CASSRGEGQPQHF.

The chain recombines TRBV15 with TRBJ2-5; D unresolved. The CDR3 is 13 amino acids. Germline CDR1 reads LNHNV; CDR2 reads YYDKDF (reference sequence). Trimming pared 5 bases from V and 5 bases from J, leaving 12 bases between. As DNA, the CDR3 is TGTGCCACCAGCGCAAACTCTATGGAGACCCAGTACTTC. This encodes CATSANSMETQYF.

This clone has only one observation. This rearrangement joins TRBV4-1 to TRBJ1-2, with 8 bases that match TRBD1. J gave up 3 bases and V 3 bases, and 15 bases lay outside the gene matches. CDR3 length: 18 amino acids. Germline CDR1 is MGHRA and CDR2 is YSYEKL. As DNA, the CDR3 is TGCGCCAGCAGCCATCCGATTAAAACCGGGACAGGAGACTATGGCTACACCTTC. Translation gives CASSHPIKTGTGDYGYTF.

This chain joins TRBV9 and TRBJ1-2; D might be TRBD1 (5 bases). The CDR3 loop spans 13 amino acids. Germline V lookup: CDR1 SGDLS, CDR2 YYNGEE. Trimming pared 5 bases from V and 8 bases from J, leaving 16 bases between. The CDR3 bases are TGTGCCAGCAGGGTCGGAGGGGCGGGCGGCTACACCTTC. Amino acids: CASRVGGAGGYTF.

The chain links TRBV6-5 to TRBJ2-7; D not resolved. This CDR3 contains 13 residues. Germline CDR1 is MNHEY and CDR2 is SVGAGI. With 8 bases removed from V and 2 bases from J, the gap between germline ends came to 13 bases. The CDR3, as DNA: TGTGCCAGCCGGCGCGGTCTAACCTACGAGCAGTACTTC. Translation: CASRRGLTYEQYF.

The V and J genes are TRBV19 and TRBJ2-2; no firm D call. CDR1 and CDR2 (germline): LNHDA, SQIVND (reference sequence). CDR3 size: 13 residues. V was pared by 5 bases and J by 4 bases, with 8 bases between. CDR3 loop: CASSLPGTGELFF. CDR3 nucleotide sequence: TGTGCCAGTAGTCTCCCGGGCACCGGGGAGCTGTTTTTT.

This chain connects TRBV6-4 to TRBJ2-2, with no clear D. Between the trimmed V and J ends, which lost 3 bases and 4 bases, there was a span of 6 bases. Germline V CDR1 and CDR2: MRHNA, SNTAGT. The CDR3 runs to 13 residues. The CDR3 sequence is CASSEQSTGELFF. CDR3 coding DNA: TGTGCCAGCAGTGAACAGAGCACCGGGGAGCTGTTTTTT.

The chain joins TRBV12-5 to TRBJ2-1; TRBD1 is a possible D gene (6 bases). Germline V gives CDR1 LGHNT, CDR2 FRNRAP. V was shortened by 0 bases and J by 0 bases, with 12 bases between the two germline ends. The CDR3 extends over 17 amino acids. As DNA, the CDR3 is TGTGCTAGTGGTTTGGTACTCGGACAGAGCTCCTACAATGAGCAGTTCTTC. It is translated as CASGLVLGQSSYNEQFF.

In this sample, this clone turned up once. The J gene is TRBJ1-3, the V gene TRBV18; possible D gene TRBD1, 6 bases. Germline CDR1 reads KGHSH; CDR2 reads LQKENI. The CDR3 is made up of 15 amino acids. V dropped 6 bases and J dropped 4 bases, with 16 bases sitting between them. The CDR3 loop is CASSSDRLAGNTIYF. CDR3 DNA sequence: TGTGCCAGCTCCTCGGACAGACTAGCCGGAAACACCATATATTTT.

The V call is TRBV29-1, the J call TRBJ1-5; TRBD1 matches at 8 bases. This CDR3 is 13 amino acids long. The V gene's germline CDR1 is SQVTM and CDR2 ANQGSEA. The CDR3 DNA reads as TGCAGTACAGGGGGGGCACCCGGGCAGCCCCAGCATTTT. Amino acid sequence: CSTGGAPGQPQHF.

The J gene is TRBJ2-7, the V gene TRBV19, with 11 bases that match TRBD2. The CDR3 length is 13 residues. Germline values: CDR1 LNHDA, CDR2 SQIVND (reference sequence). After removal of 4 bases from V and 4 bases from J, the junction contained 0 bases not matched to a gene. CDR3 nucleotides: TGTGCCAGTAGTAGGACTAGCGGGTACGAGCAGTACTTC. As protein: CASSRTSGYEQYF.

The chain carries TRBV30 and TRBJ2-1, with TRBD2 matching over 15 bases. The CDR3 spans 21 residues. The junction had 19 bases not matched to a gene; V was cut back by 2 bases and J by 5 bases. Germline loops: CDR1 GTSNPN, CDR2 SVGIG (reference sequence). The CDR3 region has the DNA TGTGCCTGGAGTTCGTTCAGGACTAGCGGGGGGGGCCTAGGGCCCAACAATGAGCAGTTCTTC. It specifies CAWSSFRTSGGGLGPNNEQFF. Full variable domain (remainder filled in from reference TRBV30 and TRBJ2-1): SQTIHQWPATLVQPVGSPLSLECTVEGTSNPNLYWYRQAAGRGLQLLFYSVGIGQISSEVPQNLSASRPQDRQFILSSKKLLLSDSGFYLCAWSSFRTSGGGLGPNNEQFFGPGTRLTVL.

This clone is a singleton in its sample. The chain combines TRBV9 with TRBJ1-3, with D unresolved. Trimming cost V 4 bases and J 7 bases, with 12 bases left between them. The CDR3 loop spans 13 amino acids. Looked up from germline, CDR1 is SGDLS and CDR2 is YYNGEE. The CDR3 DNA reads TGTGCCAGCAGCCCAGCGGGCCGGAACACCATATATTTT. Its protein product is CASSPAGRNTIYF. Combining the CDR3 with reference TRBV9 and TRBJ1-3 gives the whole variable domain DSGVTQTPKHLITATGQRVTLRCSPRSGDLSVYWYQQSLDQGLQFLIQYYNGEERAKGNILERFSAQQFPDLHSELNLSSLELGDSALYFCASSPAGRNTIYFGEGSWLTVV.

This clone has only a few counts. J is TRBJ2-2 and V is TRBV6-4; 8 bases line up with TRBD2. The CDR3 extends over 15 amino acids. J gave up 1 base and V 2 bases, and 0 bases lay outside the gene matches. The germline CDR1 and CDR2 sequences are MRHNA and SNTAGT. For the CDR3, the DNA is TGTGCCAGCAGTGACGCGGGGGGGAACACCGGGGAGCTGTTTTTT. The encoded protein is CASSDAGGNTGELFF.

The chain carries TRBV4-3 and TRBJ1-5; D is ambiguous. The CDR3 has 15 residues. The ends were cut back, 0 bases at V and 2 bases at J, with 8 bases in the middle. From germline, CDR1 is LGHNA and CDR2 YSLEER. The CDR3 nucleotides read TGCGCCAGCAGCCAAGATCTAACAGGCAATCAGCCCCAGCATTTT. Amino acids: CASSQDLTGNQPQHF.

This rearrangement joins TRBV11-3 to TRBJ1-3; D uncertain. V lost 0 bases and J lost 10, with 10 bases in between. CDR3 length equals 13 residues. Per the germline V gene, CDR1 is SGHNT and CDR2 is YENEEA. Here the CDR3 reads CASSLDAGPTIYF. CDR3 bases: TGTGCCAGCAGCTTAGATGCGGGTCCGACCATATATTTT.

The chain links TRBV6-1 to TRBJ2-3; 8 bases align to TRBD2. The CDR3 contains 14 residues. V trimming: 4 bases; J trimming: 4 bases; junction bases outside the gene matches: 4. Germline-derived CDR1 and CDR2 are MNHNS and SASEGT. The CDR3 is CASSGTSRADTQYF. The CDR3 region has the DNA TGTGCCAGCAGTGGGACTAGCAGGGCAGATACGCAGTATTTT.

This chain links TRBV7-9 with TRBJ2-1, with 11 positions matching TRBD2. Germline CDR1 reads SEHNR; CDR2 reads FQNEAQ (reference sequence). The CDR3 runs to 15 residues. The V gene end was trimmed by 5 bases and the J gene end by 5 bases; junction bases not matched to a gene: 5. The CDR3 spells CASSKGTSGNNEQFF. The CDR3, as DNA: TGTGCCAGCAGCAAAGGGACTAGCGGAAACAATGAGCAGTTCTTC.

This clone was recorded only once. J is TRBJ1-4 and V is TRBV7-2; D uncertain. CDR1 and CDR2 (germline): SGHTA, FQGNSA. With 0 bases removed from V and 4 bases from J, the gap between germline ends came to 6 bases. The CDR3 totals 14 residues. Here the CDR3 DNA reads TGTGCCAGCAGCTTAGCGGGCCTTAATGAAAAACTGTTTTTT. Translation gives CASSLAGLNEKLFF.

The J gene is TRBJ1-1, the V gene TRBV9, with D possibly matching TRBD1 (6 bases). Trimming shortened V by 6 bases and J by 1 base, and 13 bases separated the two germline ends. The germline CDR1 and CDR2 sequences are SGDLS and YYNGEE. This CDR3 has 14 residues. Here the CDR3 reads CASNAGAPNTEAFF. The CDR3 DNA reads as TGTGCCAGCAACGCGGGGGCGCCGAACACTGAAGCTTTCTTT.

The genes are TRBV5-4 and TRBJ2-3, with 9 positions matching TRBD1. V was clipped by 4 bases and J by 3 bases; unmatched bases: 3. CDR3 length equals 14 residues. Germline loops: CDR1 SGHNT, CDR2 YYREEE (reference sequence). CDR3 coding DNA: TGTGCCAGCAGCCGACAGGGGGGGACAGATACGCAGTATTTT. This gives the protein CASSRQGGTDTQYF.